The 14 T cell receptor beta chains given below trace back to one sample, sequenced in a study of blood T cell repertoires in COVID-19. TCRdb keeps only in-frame clones here, not all; method: immunoSEQ multiplex PCR. The sample records 120,000 or so clones, approximately 91% being singletons. Material: peripheral blood. Source of these receptors: a woman older than 75 with acute or convalescent COVID-19.

There are a few counts of this clone. This sequence joins TRBV7-3 and TRBJ1-6, with 11 bases matching TRBD1. The CDR3 sequence is 16 residues long. Germline CDR1 and CDR2: SGHTA and FQGTGA. V lost 5 bases to trimming and J lost 3 bases; unmatched junction nucleotides: 3. CDR3 nucleotides: TGTGCCAGCAGCCTTGGGACAGGGGGCTATAATTCACCCCTCCACTTT. Residues: CASSLGTGGYNSPLHF.

CDR3 region: CASRATSGGWDTQYF. In DNA, the CDR3 is TGTGCCAGCAGAGCGACTAGCGGGGGTTGGGATACGCAGTATTTT. The chain joins TRBV2 to TRBJ2-3; 12 nucleotides match TRBD2. V lost 6 bases to trimming and J lost 6 bases; unmatched junction nucleotides: 7. The CDR3 is 15 amino acids. The V gene's germline CDR1 is SNHLY and CDR2 FYNNEI.

This rearrangement joins TRBV12-3 or TRBV12-4 to TRBJ1-1; no reliable D call. The CDR3 is 13 residues long. The V end lost 1 base, the J end lost 4 bases, and 7 bases lay between the germline ends. This CDR3 is CASSLVQATEAFF. The CDR3 DNA follows: TGTGCCAGCAGTTTAGTCCAGGCCACTGAAGCTTTCTTT.

The V call is TRBV27, the J call TRBJ1-5; 8 bases align to TRBD1. The junction had 0 bases not matched to a gene; V was cut back by 3 bases and J by 5 bases. Germline loops: CDR1 MNHEY, CDR2 SMNVEV (reference sequence). There are 13 residues in the CDR3. CDR3 nucleotides: TGTGCCAGCAGTTTCAGGGGGCATCAGCCCCAGCATTTT. Its protein product is CASSFRGHQPQHF.

V gene TRBV5-1 combines with J gene TRBJ2-5, with D unresolved. The germline V and J ends were trimmed by 4 bases and 1 base, with 11 bases remaining between them. This CDR3 region has 14 residues. Germline loops: CDR1 SGHRS, CDR2 YFSETQ. CDR3 coding DNA: TGCGCCAGCAGCCTTTATAGCCCCCAAGAGACCCAGTACTTC. Protein product: CASSLYSPQETQYF.

The V call is TRBV20-1, the J call TRBJ1-1; D possibly corresponds to TRBD1 (6 bases). The CDR3 length is 14 residues. Germline loops: CDR1 DFQATT, CDR2 SNEGSKA (reference sequence). The V end lost 3 bases, the J end lost 0 bases, and 11 bases lay between the germline ends. CDR3 amino acids: CSASPGALNTEAFF. The CDR3 region has the DNA TGCAGTGCTAGTCCAGGGGCCCTGAACACTGAAGCTTTCTTT.

Only a few counts were recorded for this clone. This chain links TRBV12-3 or TRBV12-4 with TRBJ2-5; TRBD1 matches at 7 bases. The CDR3 contains 12 residues. The V gene end was trimmed by 7 bases and the J gene end by 7 bases; junction bases not matched to a gene: 6. The CDR3 is CASNRDSGTQYF. The DNA for the CDR3 is TGTGCCAGCAACCGGGACAGCGGGACCCAGTACTTC.

The CDR3 reads CASSVASTANYGYTF. CDR3 nucleotides: TGTGCCAGCAGCGTAGCGTCAACAGCTAACTATGGCTACACCTTC. The gene calls are TRBV9 and TRBJ1-2; D ambiguous. CDR3 size: 15 residues. V lost 0 bases to trimming and J lost 0 bases, with 9 bases between them. CDR1 is SGDLS, CDR2 YYNGEE, per germline.

The chain joins TRBV6-6 to TRBJ1-1, with 9 bases aligning to TRBD1. The CDR3 has 15 amino acids. CDR1 and CDR2 from the germline V gene are MNHNY and SVGAGI (reference sequence). Germline trimming cut 1 base from V and 7 bases from J; bases unmatched to any gene: 7. The chain's CDR3 is CASSYYRTGEGEAFF. CDR3 nucleotide sequence: TGTGCCAGCAGTTACTACCGGACAGGGGAGGGTGAAGCTTTCTTT.

The chain recombines TRBV10-3 with TRBJ2-7, with 8 bases that match TRBD2. This CDR3 comprises 14 residues. Germline V gene data show CDR1 as ENHRY and CDR2 as SYGVKD. The junction had 8 bases not matched to a gene; V was cut back by 3 bases and J by 7 bases. CDR3: CAISDVSGTNEQYF. CDR3 coding DNA: TGTGCCATCAGTGACGTTAGCGGGACAAATGAGCAGTACTTC.

Worth noting for this clone: The sample has other DNA sequences that encode this CDR3 too. The genes are TRBV5-1 and TRBJ1-2; TRBD1 is a possible D gene (5 bases). Looked up from germline, CDR1 is SGHRS and CDR2 is YFSETQ. CDR3 length equals 14 residues. Deletions cut 0 bases from V and 2 bases from J, with 8 bases between. CDR3 sequence: CASSLGDRNYGYTF. CDR3 DNA sequence: TGCGCCAGCAGCTTGGGTGACAGAAACTATGGCTACACCTTC.

The chain couples TRBV11-2 to TRBJ2-1; TRBD1 might be the D (5 bases). The V and J ends lost 1 base and 15 bases respectively, with 16 bases between them. The CDR3 runs to 13 residues. CDR1 is SGHAT, CDR2 FQNNGV, per germline. The CDR3 DNA follows: TGTGCCAGCAGCTTAGCTTCAGTTGGGGCGTGGTTCTTC. Translation gives CASSLASVGAWFF.

This rearrangement joins TRBV7-9 to TRBJ1-3; tentatively, D is TRBD1 (5 bases). V was pared by 2 bases and J by 2 bases, with 13 bases between. CDR1 is SEHNR and CDR2 is FQNEAQ in the germline V gene (reference sequence). CDR3 length: 16 residues. CDR3 protein: CASSLSEGRAGNTIYF. The CDR3 bases are TGTGCCAGCAGCTTATCGGAGGGACGAGCTGGAAACACCATATATTTT.

This sequence joins TRBV9 and TRBJ1-6; TRBD1 is a possible D gene (5 bases). CDR1 SGDLS and CDR2 YYNGEE come from the germline V gene. This CDR3 comprises 16 residues. V was pared by 2 bases and J by 2 bases, with 11 bases between. The DNA of the CDR3 is TGTGCCAGCAGCGTGGGACTCCGACCCTATAATTCACCCCTCCACTTT. Its protein is CASSVGLRPYNSPLHF. The full variable domain, in which reference TRBV9 and TRBJ1-6 provide the parts outside the CDR3, is DSGVTQTPKHLITATGQRVTLRCSPRSGDLSVYWYQQSLDQGLQFLIQYYNGEERAKGNILERFSAQQFPDLHSELNLSSLELGDSALYFCASSVGLRPYNSPLHFGNGTRLTVT.